This T cell receptor beta chain was identified in a study of shared clonotypes between healthy human individuals. On the study more broadly: Ranging from 18 to 49 in age, donors were a couple of women and a few men. Researchers assigned three CD4 naive, three CD4 memory, two CD8 naive and one CD8 memory plate to each donor. The study, taken as a whole, reports: Generation of non-shared clonotypes was less probable than generation of clonotypes shared by all four donors.

Germline CDR1 is MGHDK and CDR2 is SYGVNS. This CDR3 comprises 17 residues. V trimming: 1 base; J trimming: 5 bases; junction bases outside the gene matches: 11. Sequenced by immunoSEQ multiplex PCR; TCRdb stores in-frame clones only, minus some. The sample contains about 1.5 million clones, more than 95% of which appear only once. This clone was detected once. Its antigen is undetermined. The rearrangement joins TRBV25-1 to TRBJ2-5; TRBD2 aligns across 9 bases. Sequences were obtained from naive CD4+ T cells sorted from blood. Subset described: CD45RA+ positively selected. This TCR came from a man under 40 in good health. In nucleotides, the CDR3 is TGTGCCAGCAGTGAATTCCCTCCGGGACTAGCTGGGGAGACCCAGTACTTC. This encodes CASSEFPPGLAGETQYF.